This T cell receptor beta chain is drawn from a study of T cell repertoires in cytomegalovirus infection. TCRdb fed the reads into MiXCR, producing one record per CDR3 protein. The sample has approximately 630,000 distinct CDR3 sequences; roughly a quarter are singletons. Study-level findings and limits: HLA-C-restricted, CMV-specific TCR beta clonotypes were dominant ex vivo. Summed public TCR beta family frequency identified CMV carriers bearing the relevant HLA.

As regards this clonotype: Its antigen is unknown.

This TCR came from a human donor in good health (CMV status not recorded). Some clones in this sample may be carry-over from other donors' samples. The sequenced material came from CD8+ T cells from PBMCs.

CDR3 amino acids: CSVEDRGGDRRVYF. CDR3 bases: TGCAGCGTTGAAGATCGGGGTGGGGACAGGAGGGTGTATTTT. The V and J genes are TRBV29-1 and TRBJ2-3; 8 positions agree with TRBD1. Germline-derived CDR1 and CDR2 are SQVTM and ANQGSEA. CDR3 length: 14 residues. J gave up 14 bases and V 0 bases, and 13 bases lay outside the gene matches.